These 24 T cell receptor beta chains were sequenced from one sample in a study of cytomegalovirus exposure and HLA in healthy donors. The data were produced by immunoSEQ multiplex PCR, yet TCRdb's version contains in-frame clones alone and is incomplete. The sample includes more than 150,000 clones, more than 70% seen only once; the top ten take approximately 3.1%. What was sequenced was PBMCs. These receptors all come from a man between 18 and 35 years old in good health and CMV-seronegative.

The genes are TRBV4-2 and TRBJ2-3; 8 bases line up with TRBD2. The length of the CDR3 is 19 residues. Germline V CDR1 and CDR2: LGHNA, YNFKEQ. The ends lost 0 bases at V and 4 bases at J; junction bases unmatched: 15. CDR3 region: CASSQDWASGTSAPDTQYF. CDR3 sequence (DNA): TGTGCCAGCAGCCAAGATTGGGCTTCCGGGACTAGTGCCCCAGATACGCAGTATTTT.

CDR3 nucleotides: TGTGCCAGCACTGGCTCGCTAGCGCTCAATGAGCAGTTCTTC. Protein product: CASTGSLALNEQFF. The chain couples TRBV18 to TRBJ2-1; possibly TRBD2 for D (6 bases). CDR3 size: 14 residues. Trimming pared 8 bases from V and 6 bases from J, leaving 17 bases between. Germline CDR1 reads KGHSH; CDR2 reads LQKENI.

The chain links TRBV5-1 to TRBJ2-5; D is unclear. The CDR3 is made up of 12 amino acids. V lost 4 bases, J lost 2 bases, and 6 bases lay in between. Looked up from germline, CDR1 is SGHRS and CDR2 is YFSETQ. CDR3 loop: CASSPGQETQYF. The CDR3 region has the DNA TGCGCCAGCAGCCCCGGTCAAGAGACCCAGTACTTC.

The chain uses TRBV6-5 and TRBJ1-2, with D unclear. The CDR3 runs 12 residues. Germline V gene sequence: CDR1 MNHEY, CDR2 SVGAGI. V shed 5 bases and J shed 8 bases, with 12 bases lying between them. Written as DNA, the CDR3 is TGTGCCAGCAGTGACCCAGGATACGGCTACACCTTC. Encoded protein: CASSDPGYGYTF.

The chain links TRBV7-9 to TRBJ2-7; 12 bases align to TRBD2. The CDR3 consists of 16 residues. The germline CDR1 and CDR2 sequences are SEHNR and FQNEAQ (reference sequence). The junction had 9 bases not matched to a gene; V was cut back by 5 bases and J by 4 bases. The CDR3 here is CASSEGRGLAGYEQYF. The CDR3 coding sequence is TGTGCCAGCAGCGAGGGGAGGGGACTAGCGGGTTACGAGCAGTACTTC.

The rearrangement uses TRBV5-1 and TRBJ2-3, with TRBD2 identical over 13 bases. Germline-derived CDR1 and CDR2 are SGHRS and YFSETQ. The CDR3 loop spans 16 amino acids. The junction had 2 bases not matched to a gene; V was cut back by 3 bases and J by 1 base. The DNA for the CDR3 is TGCGCCAGCAGCTCGGGGACTAGCGGGGGCACAGATACGCAGTATTTT. This gives the protein CASSSGTSGGTDTQYF.

The rearrangement uses TRBV5-4 and TRBJ1-1; maybe TRBD1 (6 bases). Per germline, CDR1 SGHNT and CDR2 YYREEE (reference sequence). V was clipped by 0 bases and J by 4 bases, with 13 bases between them. This CDR3 is 15 amino acids long. The CDR3 nucleotides are TGTGCCAGCAGCTTGGGGGAGGGGGGAGGCACTGAAGCTTTCTTT. It is translated as CASSLGEGGGTEAFF.

The gene calls are TRBV10-3 and TRBJ2-7; 10 bases align to TRBD1. The germline gives CDR1 ENHRY, CDR2 SYGVKD. Unmatched junction bases numbered 2, after V lost 7 bases and J lost 5 bases. This CDR3 has 12 amino acids. CDR3 loop: CAIKDRGDEQYV. The CDR3, as DNA: TGTGCCATCAAGGACAGGGGGGACGAGCAGTACGTC.

The chain has TRBV25-1 and TRBJ2-1, with 7 bases aligning to TRBD2. Germline loops: CDR1 MGHDK, CDR2 SYGVNS. This CDR3 is 15 amino acids long. After removal of 4 bases from V and 3 bases from J, the junction contained 6 bases not matched to a gene. The CDR3 DNA is TGTGCCAGCAGTGGATTAGCGGGCATCTACAATGAGCAGTTCTTC. This codes for CASSGLAGIYNEQFF.

V is TRBV5-4 and J is TRBJ2-1, with 11 bases fitting TRBD2. V lost 7 bases and J lost 7; bases outside the gene matches: 7. Germline V gives CDR1 SGHNT, CDR2 YYREEE (reference sequence). The CDR3 runs 14 residues. The CDR3 region is CASSKLAGENEQFF. The CDR3 bases are TGTGCCAGCTCGAAACTAGCGGGAGAAAATGAGCAGTTCTTC.

The chain combines TRBV4-2 with TRBJ1-2, with a tentative D call TRBD1 (5 bases). The CDR3 has 18 amino acids. The germline V and J ends were trimmed by 0 bases and 4 bases, with 21 bases remaining between them. Germline loops: CDR1 LGHNA, CDR2 YNFKEQ. As DNA, the CDR3 is TGTGCCAGCAGCCAAGACAAGGGCGACAGAGCCCTATTCTATGGCTACACCTTC. As protein: CASSQDKGDRALFYGYTF.

This clone occurred a few times. This sequence joins TRBV19 and TRBJ1-6; possible D gene TRBD1, 5 bases. Trimming took off 3 bases at V and 9 bases at J, with 18 bases between the two ends. The CDR3 has 16 residues. Germline CDR1 is LNHDA and CDR2 is SQIVND (reference sequence). Written as DNA, the CDR3 is TGTGCCAGTAGTATCAGGAGGGGAGACAGAGTTTCACCCCTCCACTTT. This codes for CASSIRRGDRVSPLHF.

V usage is TRBV6-5 and J usage is TRBJ2-7, with a weak D call TRBD1 (6 bases). This CDR3 is built from 13 residues. Trimming cost V 4 bases and J 3 bases, with 10 bases left between them. Germline V lookup: CDR1 MNHEY, CDR2 SVGAGI. DNA of the CDR3: TGTGCCAGCAGTTCTCGACAGGACTACGAGCAGTACTTC. This translates into CASSSRQDYEQYF.

The V gene is TRBV6-5, the J gene TRBJ1-1, with unresolved D. V was clipped by 10 bases and J by 1 base, with 16 bases between them. CDR3 length equals 14 residues. Germline-derived CDR1 and CDR2 are MNHEY and SVGAGI. The CDR3 bases are TGTGCCACCCTATACGGCGGGAGGAACACTGAAGCTTTCTTT. Translated, it gives CATLYGGRNTEAFF.

The chain links TRBV5-5 to TRBJ1-1, with D perhaps matching TRBD1 (5 bases). The CDR3 extends over 13 amino acids. Trimming cost V 3 bases and J 3 bases, with 9 bases left between them. Germline V gene sequence: CDR1 SGHKS, CDR2 YYEKEE (reference sequence). CDR3 coding DNA: TGTGCCAGCAGCTCGGGGGTTGACACTGAAGCTTTCTTT. Residues: CASSSGVDTEAFF.

This chain links TRBV6-5 with TRBJ1-1; 9 nucleotides match TRBD1. Trimming at V came to 4 bases and at J to 4 bases, leaving 4 bases not matched to a gene. CDR1 and CDR2 from the germline V gene are MNHEY and SVGAGI. This CDR3 region has 14 residues. The CDR3 is CASSFSTGGTEAFF. The CDR3 DNA is TGTGCCAGCAGTTTCTCGACAGGGGGCACTGAAGCTTTCTTT.

The rearrangement joins TRBV6-5 to TRBJ1-1, with TRBD1 identical over 7 bases. V shed 0 bases, J shed 4 bases, and the junction held 5 bases outside the gene matches. The CDR3 extends over 15 amino acids. CDR1 is MNHEY and CDR2 is SVGAGI in the germline V gene. The CDR3 loop is CASSYSRAGGTEAFF. As DNA, the CDR3 is TGTGCCAGCAGTTACTCGAGGGCAGGGGGCACTGAAGCTTTCTTT.

The CDR3 is CASSREVLVHEQYF. Written as DNA, the CDR3 is TGTGCCAGCAGCCGGGAGGTATTGGTCCACGAGCAGTACTTC. The chain couples TRBV5-4 to TRBJ2-7, with TRBD2 matching 7 bases. V dropped 4 bases and J dropped 5; count of bases not matched to a gene: 9. Per the germline V gene, CDR1 is SGHNT and CDR2 is YYREEE (reference sequence). There are 14 residues in the CDR3.

V and J are TRBV9 and TRBJ1-5; 8 bases map to TRBD1. Germline assignment: CDR1 SGDLS and CDR2 YYNGEE. V trimming: 3 bases; J trimming: 2 bases; junction bases outside the gene matches: 13. The CDR3 runs to 18 residues. This CDR3 is CASSASRDRYLGNQPQHF. The CDR3 region has the DNA TGTGCCAGCAGCGCTAGCCGGGACAGGTACTTGGGCAATCAGCCCCAGCATTTT.

The chain is built from TRBV4-1 and TRBJ2-1, with D tentatively TRBD2 (6 bases). The CDR3 spans 12 residues. The V gene lost 1 base and the J gene lost 8 bases, with 6 bases spanning the gap. In germline, CDR1 is MGHRA, CDR2 YSYEKL. The CDR3 nucleotides read TGCGCCAGCAGCCAAGGGAGGGATGAGCAGTTCTTC. Translation gives CASSQGRDEQFF.

The chain joins TRBV18 to TRBJ1-1; 7 nucleotides align to TRBD1. V lost 2 bases and J lost 3; bases outside the gene matches: 6. Germline CDR1 KGHSH, CDR2 LQKENI. This CDR3 contains 15 residues. This chain's CDR3 is CASSPENRGYTEAFF. The CDR3 DNA is TGTGCCAGCTCACCAGAGAACAGGGGTTACACTGAAGCTTTCTTT.

This chain links TRBV5-6 with TRBJ2-5; TRBD1 might be the D (6 bases). Trimming shortened V by 4 bases and J by 4 bases, and 11 bases separated the two germline ends. The germline V gene encodes CDR1 SGHDT and CDR2 YYEEEE. The CDR3 has 13 residues. The CDR3 nucleotides are TGTGCCAGCAGCCCTCAAGGGGGAGAGACCCAGTACTTC. Protein product: CASSPQGGETQYF.

This clone was counted a few times. The gene calls are TRBV27 and TRBJ1-5; D gene ambiguous. Germline V lookup: CDR1 MNHEY, CDR2 SMNVEV (reference sequence). With 5 bases removed from V and 9 bases from J, the gap between germline ends came to 17 bases. The CDR3 totals 14 residues. The CDR3 protein is CASSAAGSLSPQHF. The CDR3 nucleotides read TGTGCCAGCAGTGCCGCGGGGAGCCTTTCGCCCCAGCATTTT.

This chain links TRBV27 with TRBJ2-2, with TRBD2 as a possible D gene (6 bases). The germline CDR1 and CDR2 sequences are MNHEY and SMNVEV (reference sequence). This CDR3 contains 14 residues. V lost 10 bases and J lost 2, with 14 bases in between. The CDR3 region is CATQAGTNTGELFF. The DNA of the CDR3 is TGTGCCACCCAGGCGGGGACCAACACCGGGGAGCTGTTTTTT.